Following are 2 T cell receptor beta chains from one sample sequenced in a study of shared clonotypes between healthy human individuals. Method: immunoSEQ multiplex PCR; TCRdb's copy keeps in-frame clones and lacks some. The sample consists of approximately 2,000,000 clones, about nine tenths of them appearing once. Sequencing used naive CD4+ T cells from PBMCs. This sample's subset: CD45RA+ positively selected. These receptors all stem from a man aged 18 to 30 in good health. Some clones in this sample may be carry-over from other donors' samples.

This clone has just one count. The chain recombines TRBV6-6 with TRBJ1-1; perhaps TRBD1 as D (5 bases). The germline V gene has CDR1 MNHNY and CDR2 SVGAGI (reference sequence). This CDR3 comprises 13 residues. Trimming left V 6 bases short and J 1 base short, with 9 bases between. CDR3 in DNA: TGTGCCAGCAGGTTAGGGACGAACACTGAAGCTTTCTTT. It specifies CASRLGTNTEAFF.

This clone was seen just once. V is TRBV6-1 and J is TRBJ1-1, with 9 bases lining up with TRBD1. CDR3 length: 14 residues. Germline CDR1 and CDR2: MNHNS and SASEGT. Trimming removed 7 bases from V and 4 bases from J; junction bases left unmatched: 7. Written as DNA, the CDR3 is TGTGCCAGCACACAGGGGGCGCGATTCACTGAAGCTTTCTTT. It yields the protein CASTQGARFTEAFF.